A selection of T cell receptor beta chains follows, all from one sample in a study of blood T cell repertoires in COVID-19. TCRdb's table, derived via immunoSEQ multiplex PCR, lists solely in-frame clones and lacks some. The table shows roughly 200,000 clones, with approximately 80% occurring only once. Sequencing was done on a sample of PBMCs or T cells enriched from blood (not recorded which). The source of these receptors is a woman aged 60-75 years with acute COVID-19. The CDR3 runs from the conserved cysteine through the conserved F or W. The D gene is left open where the match is weak. Size values are once, few and many counts, or a class for expanded clones, and some rows have none.

v_gene	d_gene	j_gene	abundance	CDR3aa	CDR3nt
TRBV11-2	NA	TRBJ2-4	NA	CASSLEGRTTKNIQYF	TGTGCCAGCAGCTTAGAAGGTAGGACTACCAAAAACATTCAGTACTTC
TRBV7-8	NA	TRBJ1-2	NA	CASSLVSGFYGYTF	TGTGCCAGCAGCTTAGTTTCAGGGTTCTATGGCTACACCTTC
TRBV6-6	TRBD2	TRBJ2-6	NA	CASSLAVLRSGANVLTF	TGTGCCAGCAGTCTAGCGGTCCTACGCTCTGGGGCCAACGTCCTGACTTTC
TRBV9	TRBD2	TRBJ2-2	once	CASNPTSAGELFF	TGTGCCAGCAACCCCACTAGCGCCGGGGAGCTGTTTTTT
TRBV2	NA	TRBJ1-2	few	CASTIRTGLYGYTF	TGTGCCAGCACCATCCGCACAGGGCTGTACGGCTACACCTTC
TRBV18	TRBD1	TRBJ1-1	few	CATCRGRDTEAFF	TGTGCCACCTGCAGGGGGCGTGACACTGAAGCTTTCTTT
TRBV7-2	TRBD1	TRBJ1-4	NA	CASSSGQGAGEKLFF	TGTGCCAGCAGCTCGGGACAGGGGGCTGGTGAAAAACTGTTTTTT
TRBV5-1	TRBD1	TRBJ1-1	once	CASSLGQGVGNTEAFF	TGCGCCAGCAGCCTGGGACAGGGGGTAGGGAACACTGAAGCTTTCTTT
TRBV28	NA	TRBJ1-3	NA	CASSPGENGNTIYF	TGTGCCAGCAGCCCAGGGGAAAATGGAAACACCATATATTTT
TRBV7-6	TRBD1	TRBJ1-4	NA	CASSFATGVEKLFF	TGTGCCAGCAGCTTCGCCACAGGGGTAGAAAAACTGTTTTTT
TRBV20-1	TRBD1	TRBJ2-4	NA	CSASRGTDYSKNIQYF	TGCAGTGCTAGTCGTGGGACAGACTACTCCAAAAACATTCAGTACTTC
TRBV10-3	NA	TRBJ2-1	NA	CAINDVVGGKTYNEQFF	TGTGCCATCAACGATGTGGTGGGCGGGAAGACCTACAATGAGCAGTTCTTC
TRBV2	TRBD2	TRBJ2-7	NA	CASRDTSGRWEQYF	TGTGCCAGCAGGGACACTAGCGGGAGGTGGGAGCAGTACTTC
TRBV7-8	NA	TRBJ1-2	NA	CASSLAGTRGYGYTF	TGTGCCAGCAGCTTAGCCGGGACAAGAGGCTATGGCTACACCTTC
TRBV28	TRBD1	TRBJ1-5	NA	CASSPRGQGGNQPQHF	TGTGCCAGCAGTCCACGAGGGCAGGGGGGCAATCAGCCCCAGCATTTT
TRBV5-6	NA	TRBJ2-7	NA	CASSFGGVVYEQYF	TGTGCCAGCAGCTTTGGCGGGGTAGTCTACGAGCAGTACTTC
TRBV18	TRBD2	TRBJ2-3	few	CASSPVREGEDTQYF	TGTGCCAGCTCACCGGTACGGGAGGGTGAAGATACGCAGTATTTT
TRBV7-9	NA	TRBJ1-2	few	CASSSGLTYGYTF	TGTGCCAGCAGCTCGGGACTAACCTATGGCTACACCTTC
TRBV5-4	NA	TRBJ1-6	NA	CASSRQGNNSPLHF	TGTGCCAGCAGCCGCCAGGGTAATAATTCACCCCTCCACTTT
TRBV27	NA	TRBJ1-2	NA	CASSLSLDSGGYTF	TGTGCCAGCAGTTTATCGTTAGACTCAGGGGGCTACACCTTC
TRBV7-2	TRBD1	TRBJ1-5	NA	CASSSTGTGSNQPQHF	TGTGCCAGCAGCTCCACCGGGACAGGGTCAAATCAGCCCCAGCATTTT
TRBV9	NA	TRBJ2-7	few	CASSVQGSSYEQYF	TGTGCCAGCAGCGTCCAGGGGAGCTCCTACGAGCAGTACTTC
TRBV7-9	NA	TRBJ2-1	once	CASGPPGDFATNEQFF	TGTGCCAGCGGACCGCCGGGGGACTTCGCTACAAATGAGCAGTTCTTC
TRBV11-2	NA	TRBJ1-5	NA	CASSQLDGQAQHF	TGTGCCAGCAGCCAGCTTGACGGCCAGGCCCAGCATTTT
TRBV4-3	NA	TRBJ1-2	once	CASSQDKQGLGYTF	TGCGCCAGCAGCCAAGATAAGCAGGGCCTTGGCTACACCTTC
TRBV12-3/TRBV12-4	NA	TRBJ2-2	NA	CASSIGWTGELFF	TGTGCCAGCAGTATCGGTTGGACCGGGGAGCTGTTTTTT
TRBV7-9	NA	TRBJ1-1	NA	CASAQGTNTEAFF	TGTGCCAGCGCACAGGGCACGAACACTGAAGCTTTCTTT
TRBV9	TRBD1	TRBJ1-4	NA	CASSPTGQDGIGEKLFF	TGTGCCAGCAGCCCAACCGGACAGGACGGGATTGGGGAAAAACTGTTTTTT
TRBV9	TRBD2	TRBJ2-5	once	CASSPRAGAYQETQYF	TGTGCCAGCAGCCCCAGAGCGGGGGCGTACCAAGAGACCCAGTACTTC
TRBV27	NA	TRBJ2-3	NA	CASSPYQRQDTQYF	TGTGCCAGCAGTCCATACCAACGTCAGGATACGCAGTATTTT
TRBV18	TRBD2	TRBJ2-1	NA	CASSPPSQRGAYNEQFF	TGTGCCAGCTCACCACCGAGTCAGCGGGGGGCCTACAATGAGCAGTTCTTC
TRBV5-4	NA	TRBJ2-2	NA	CASSLAGGANTGELFF	TGTGCCAGCAGCTTGGCCGGCGGAGCTAACACCGGGGAGCTGTTTTTT
TRBV5-8	TRBD2	TRBJ2-3	NA	CANGLAVADTQYF	TGTGCCAACGGACTAGCAGTAGCAGATACGCAGTATTTT
TRBV5-4	TRBD1	TRBJ1-2	NA	CASSPLGPGGSYGYTF	TGTGCCAGCAGCCCTCTGGGGCCAGGGGGTAGCTATGGCTACACCTTC
TRBV6-2/TRBV6-3	NA	TRBJ2-1	NA	CASSYNEPAYNEQFF	TGTGCCAGCAGTTATAACGAGCCCGCCTACAATGAGCAGTTCTTC
TRBV27	TRBD1	TRBJ1-5	few	CASSFGTGGQPQHF	TGTGCCAGCTCTTTTGGGACAGGCGGACAGCCCCAGCATTTT
TRBV5-8	TRBD2	TRBJ2-1	few	CASATSGYNEQFF	TGTGCCAGCGCCACTAGCGGTTACAATGAGCAGTTCTTC
TRBV7-9	NA	TRBJ1-2	many	CASSLSQASSAYGYTF	TGTGCCAGCAGCTTGTCTCAGGCTAGCTCCGCGTATGGCTACACCTTC
TRBV29-1	NA	TRBJ1-2	NA	CSVLMADYGYTF	TGCAGCGTCCTGATGGCAGACTATGGCTACACCTTC
TRBV7-2	NA	TRBJ1-1	few	CASRQRSGGNTEAFF	TGTGCCAGTCGACAGAGGTCCGGTGGGAACACTGAAGCTTTCTTT
TRBV19	NA	TRBJ1-5	few	CAIRGQHSNQPQHF	TGTGCCATTAGAGGACAACATAGCAATCAGCCCCAGCATTTT